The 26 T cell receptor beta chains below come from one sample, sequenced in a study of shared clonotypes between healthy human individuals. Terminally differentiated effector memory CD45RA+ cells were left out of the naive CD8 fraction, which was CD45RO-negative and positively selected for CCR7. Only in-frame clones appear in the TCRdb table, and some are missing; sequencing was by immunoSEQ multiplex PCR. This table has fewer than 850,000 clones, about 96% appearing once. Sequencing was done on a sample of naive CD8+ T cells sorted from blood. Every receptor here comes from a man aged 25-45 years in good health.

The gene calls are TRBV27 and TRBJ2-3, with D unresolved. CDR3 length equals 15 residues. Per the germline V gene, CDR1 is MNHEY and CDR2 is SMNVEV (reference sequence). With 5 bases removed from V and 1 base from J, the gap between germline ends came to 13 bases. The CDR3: CASSRSLLGTDTQYF. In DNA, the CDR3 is TGTGCCAGCAGTAGGTCACTATTGGGCACAGATACGCAGTATTTT.

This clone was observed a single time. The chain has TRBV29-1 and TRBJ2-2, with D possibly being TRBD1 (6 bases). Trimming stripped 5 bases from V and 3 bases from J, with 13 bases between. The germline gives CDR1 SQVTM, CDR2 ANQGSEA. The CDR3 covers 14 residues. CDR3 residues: CSVHRVGDTGELFF. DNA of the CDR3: TGCAGCGTTCACAGGGTTGGTGACACCGGGGAGCTGTTTTTT.

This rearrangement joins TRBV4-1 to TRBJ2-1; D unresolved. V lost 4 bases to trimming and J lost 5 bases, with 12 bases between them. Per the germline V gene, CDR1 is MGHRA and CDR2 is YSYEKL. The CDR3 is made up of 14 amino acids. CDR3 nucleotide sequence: TGCGCCAGCAGCCCCTTTACAGAGGACAATGAGCAGTTCTTC. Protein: CASSPFTEDNEQFF.

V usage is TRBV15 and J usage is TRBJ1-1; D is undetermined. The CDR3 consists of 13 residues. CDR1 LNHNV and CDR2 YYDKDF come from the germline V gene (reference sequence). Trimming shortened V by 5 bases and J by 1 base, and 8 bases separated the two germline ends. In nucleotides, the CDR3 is TGTGCCACCAGCGCGGCAGGGAACACTGAAGCTTTCTTT. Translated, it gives CATSAAGNTEAFF.

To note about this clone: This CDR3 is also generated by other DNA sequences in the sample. Here the CDR3 reads CASSLGLAGGPSYNEQFF. The CDR3 coding sequence is TGTGCCAGCAGCTTAGGGCTAGCGGGGGGACCTTCCTACAATGAGCAGTTCTTC. This chain joins TRBV11-3 and TRBJ2-1; 11 bases are a match to TRBD2. V gave up 1 base and J gave up 1 base; unmatched junction bases: 6. CDR3 length: 18 residues. CDR1 is SGHNT and CDR2 is YENEEA in the germline V gene.

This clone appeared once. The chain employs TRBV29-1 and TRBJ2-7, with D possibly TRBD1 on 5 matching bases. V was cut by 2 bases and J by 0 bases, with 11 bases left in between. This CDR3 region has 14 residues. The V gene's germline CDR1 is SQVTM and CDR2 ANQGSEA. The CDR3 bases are TGCAGCGTTGAATCGACAGAAAACTCCTACGAGCAGTACTTC. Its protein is CSVESTENSYEQYF.

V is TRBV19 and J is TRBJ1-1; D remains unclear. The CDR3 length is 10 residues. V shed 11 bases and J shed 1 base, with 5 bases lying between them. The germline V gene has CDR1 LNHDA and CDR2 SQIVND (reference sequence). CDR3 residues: CASKNTEAFF. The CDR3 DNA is TGTGCCTCAAAGAACACTGAAGCTTTCTTT.

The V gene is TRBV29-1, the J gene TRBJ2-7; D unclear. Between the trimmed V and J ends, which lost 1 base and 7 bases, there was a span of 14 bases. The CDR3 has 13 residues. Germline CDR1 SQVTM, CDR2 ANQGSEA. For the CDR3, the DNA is TGCAGCGTTGAAGTCCAGCCCGAGAGGGAGCAGTACTTC. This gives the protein CSVEVQPEREQYF.

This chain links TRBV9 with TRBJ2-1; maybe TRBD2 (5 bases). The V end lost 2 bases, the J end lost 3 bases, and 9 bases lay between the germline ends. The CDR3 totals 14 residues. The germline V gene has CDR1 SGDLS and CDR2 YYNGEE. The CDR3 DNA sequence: TGTGCCAGCAGCGTTTACCGGGACTACAATGAGCAGTTCTTC. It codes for CASSVYRDYNEQFF.

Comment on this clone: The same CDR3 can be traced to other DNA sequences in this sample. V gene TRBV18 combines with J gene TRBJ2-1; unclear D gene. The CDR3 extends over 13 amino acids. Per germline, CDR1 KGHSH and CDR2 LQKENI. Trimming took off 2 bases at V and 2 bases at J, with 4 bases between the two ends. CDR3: CASSPGTYNEQFF. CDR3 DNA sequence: TGTGCCAGCTCACCAGGCACCTACAATGAGCAGTTCTTC.

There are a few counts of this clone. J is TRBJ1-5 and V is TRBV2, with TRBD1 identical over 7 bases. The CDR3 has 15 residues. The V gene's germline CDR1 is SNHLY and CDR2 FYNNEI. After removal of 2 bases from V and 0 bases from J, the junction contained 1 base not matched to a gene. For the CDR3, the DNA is TGTGCCAGCAGTGAATGGGACAGTAGCAATCAGCCCCAGCATTTT. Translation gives CASSEWDSSNQPQHF.

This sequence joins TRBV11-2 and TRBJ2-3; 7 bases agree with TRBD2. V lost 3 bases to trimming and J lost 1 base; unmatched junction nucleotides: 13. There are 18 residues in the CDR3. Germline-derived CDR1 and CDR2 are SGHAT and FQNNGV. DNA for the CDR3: TGTGCCAGCAGCTTTCCGCGGGGGATAGCCGGACGCACAGATACGCAGTATTTT. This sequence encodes CASSFPRGIAGRTDTQYF.

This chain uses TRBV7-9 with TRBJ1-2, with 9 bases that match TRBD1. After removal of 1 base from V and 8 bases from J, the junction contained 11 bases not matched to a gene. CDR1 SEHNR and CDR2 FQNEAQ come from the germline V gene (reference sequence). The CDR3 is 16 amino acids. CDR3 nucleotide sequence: TGTGCCAGCAGCTTAGTGCTCAAAACAGGGGGCCGAGGCTACACCTTC. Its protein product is CASSLVLKTGGRGYTF.

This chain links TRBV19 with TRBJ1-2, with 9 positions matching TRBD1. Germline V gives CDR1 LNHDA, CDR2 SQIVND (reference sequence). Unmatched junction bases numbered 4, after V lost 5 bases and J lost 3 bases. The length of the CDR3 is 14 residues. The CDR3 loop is CASSVQGAYYGYTF. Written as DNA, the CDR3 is TGTGCCAGTAGTGTACAGGGGGCTTACTATGGCTACACCTTC.

The CDR3 loop reads CASKQDRGWNQPQHF. The CDR3, as DNA: TGTGCCAGCAAACAAGACAGGGGATGGAATCAGCCCCAGCATTTT. This chain uses TRBV2 with TRBJ1-5; 8 bases match TRBD1. J was trimmed by 4 bases and V by 7 bases; bases with no gene match: 9. Looked up from germline, CDR1 is SNHLY and CDR2 is FYNNEI. There are 15 residues in the CDR3.

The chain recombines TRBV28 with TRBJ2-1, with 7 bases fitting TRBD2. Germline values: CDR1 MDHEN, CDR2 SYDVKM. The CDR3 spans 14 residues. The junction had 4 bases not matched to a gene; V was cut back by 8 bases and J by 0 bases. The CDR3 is CASQGGSSYNEQFF. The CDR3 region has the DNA TGTGCCAGCCAAGGCGGGAGCTCCTACAATGAGCAGTTCTTC.

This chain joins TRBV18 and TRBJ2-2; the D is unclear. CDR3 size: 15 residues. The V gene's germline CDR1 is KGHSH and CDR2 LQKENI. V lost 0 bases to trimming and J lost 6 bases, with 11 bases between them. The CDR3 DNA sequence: TGTGCCAGCTCACCACCGATTAGTTTTGCCGGGGAGCTGTTTTTT. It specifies CASSPPISFAGELFF.

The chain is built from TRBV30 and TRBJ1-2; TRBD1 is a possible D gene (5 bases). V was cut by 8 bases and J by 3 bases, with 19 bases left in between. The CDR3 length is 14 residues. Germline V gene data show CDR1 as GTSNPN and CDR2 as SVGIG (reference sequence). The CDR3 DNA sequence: TGTGCCCAGTCCGAGGGACCCCACGACTATGGCTACACCTTC. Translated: CAQSEGPHDYGYTF.

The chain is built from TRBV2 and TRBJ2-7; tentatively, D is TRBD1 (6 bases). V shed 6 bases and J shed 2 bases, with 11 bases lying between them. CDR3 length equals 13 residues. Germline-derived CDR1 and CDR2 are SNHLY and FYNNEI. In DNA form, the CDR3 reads TGTGCCAGCAGCGTGGGGGCGACCTACGAGCAGTACTTC. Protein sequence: CASSVGATYEQYF.

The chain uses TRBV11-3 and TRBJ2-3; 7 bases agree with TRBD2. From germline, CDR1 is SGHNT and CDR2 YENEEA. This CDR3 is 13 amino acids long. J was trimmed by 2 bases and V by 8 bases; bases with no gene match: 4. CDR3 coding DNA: TGTGCCAGCGGGGAGGGTCTCACAGATACGCAGTATTTT. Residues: CASGEGLTDTQYF. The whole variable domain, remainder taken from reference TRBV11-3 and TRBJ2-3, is EAGVVQSPRYKIIEKKQPVAFWCNPISGHNTLYWYLQNLGQGPELLIRYENEEAVDDSQLPKDRFSAERLKGVDSTLKIQPAELGDSAVYLCASGEGLTDTQYFGPGTRLTVL.

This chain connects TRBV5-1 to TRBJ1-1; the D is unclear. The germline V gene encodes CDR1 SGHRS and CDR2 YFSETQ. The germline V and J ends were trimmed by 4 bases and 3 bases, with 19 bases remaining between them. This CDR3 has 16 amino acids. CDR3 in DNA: TGCGCCAGCAGCCCCGGCTCTAGGGCCGCGGACACTGAAGCTTTCTTT. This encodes CASSPGSRAADTEAFF. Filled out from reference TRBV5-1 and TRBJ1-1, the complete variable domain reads KAGVTQTPRYLIKTRGQQVTLSCSPISGHRSVSWYQQTPGQGLQFLFEYFSETQRNKGNFPGRFSGRQFSNSRSEMNVSTLELGDSALYLCASSPGSRAADTEAFFGQGTRLTVV.

CDR3 sequence (DNA): TGCAGCGTTACACTAGCGGGAGTCGGTGAGCAGTTCTTC. It is translated as CSVTLAGVGEQFF. The chain recombines TRBV29-1 with TRBJ2-1; 11 nucleotides align to TRBD2. Germline V gene sequence: CDR1 SQVTM, CDR2 ANQGSEA. The CDR3 runs to 13 residues. Trimming removed 5 bases from V and 9 bases from J; junction bases left unmatched: 6.

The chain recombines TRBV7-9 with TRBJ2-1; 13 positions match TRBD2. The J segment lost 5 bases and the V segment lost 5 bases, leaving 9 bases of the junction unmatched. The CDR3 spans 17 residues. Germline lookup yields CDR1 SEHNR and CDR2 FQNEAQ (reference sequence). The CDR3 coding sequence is TGTGCCAGCAGCCTAGGGACTAGCGGGACAAGCCACAATGAGCAGTTCTTC. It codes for CASSLGTSGTSHNEQFF.

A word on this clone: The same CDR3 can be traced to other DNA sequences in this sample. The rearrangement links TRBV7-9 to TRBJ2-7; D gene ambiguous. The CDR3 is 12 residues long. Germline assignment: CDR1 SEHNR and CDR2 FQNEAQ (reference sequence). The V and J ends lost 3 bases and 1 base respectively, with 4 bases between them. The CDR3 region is CASSFRSYEQYF. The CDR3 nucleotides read TGTGCCAGCAGCTTTCGATCCTACGAGCAGTACTTC.

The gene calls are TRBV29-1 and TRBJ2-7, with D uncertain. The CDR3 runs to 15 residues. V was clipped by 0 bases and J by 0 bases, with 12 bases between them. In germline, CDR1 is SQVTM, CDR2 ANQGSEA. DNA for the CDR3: TGCAGCGTTGAAGAAATAGGGCAGGACTCCTACGAGCAGTACTTC. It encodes CSVEEIGQDSYEQYF.

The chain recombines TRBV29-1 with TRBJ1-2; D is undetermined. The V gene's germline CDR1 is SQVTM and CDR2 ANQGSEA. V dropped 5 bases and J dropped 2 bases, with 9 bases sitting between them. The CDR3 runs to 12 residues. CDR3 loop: CSVPSSNYGYTF. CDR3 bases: TGCAGCGTTCCATCGAGCAACTATGGCTACACCTTC.